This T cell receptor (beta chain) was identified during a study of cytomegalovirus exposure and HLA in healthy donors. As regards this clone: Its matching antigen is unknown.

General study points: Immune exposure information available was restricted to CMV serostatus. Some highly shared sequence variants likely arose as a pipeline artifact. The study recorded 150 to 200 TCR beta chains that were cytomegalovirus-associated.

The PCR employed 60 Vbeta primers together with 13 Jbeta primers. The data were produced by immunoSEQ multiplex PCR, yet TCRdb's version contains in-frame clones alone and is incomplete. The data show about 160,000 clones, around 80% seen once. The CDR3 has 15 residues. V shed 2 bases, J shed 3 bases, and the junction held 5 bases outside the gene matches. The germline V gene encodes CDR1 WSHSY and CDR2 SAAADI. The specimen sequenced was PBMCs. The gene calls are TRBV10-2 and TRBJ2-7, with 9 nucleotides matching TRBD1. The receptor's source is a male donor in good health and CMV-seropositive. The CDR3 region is CASSEPGQGLYEQYF. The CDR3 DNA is TGCGCCAGCAGTGAGCCGGGACAGGGTCTCTACGAGCAGTACTTC.